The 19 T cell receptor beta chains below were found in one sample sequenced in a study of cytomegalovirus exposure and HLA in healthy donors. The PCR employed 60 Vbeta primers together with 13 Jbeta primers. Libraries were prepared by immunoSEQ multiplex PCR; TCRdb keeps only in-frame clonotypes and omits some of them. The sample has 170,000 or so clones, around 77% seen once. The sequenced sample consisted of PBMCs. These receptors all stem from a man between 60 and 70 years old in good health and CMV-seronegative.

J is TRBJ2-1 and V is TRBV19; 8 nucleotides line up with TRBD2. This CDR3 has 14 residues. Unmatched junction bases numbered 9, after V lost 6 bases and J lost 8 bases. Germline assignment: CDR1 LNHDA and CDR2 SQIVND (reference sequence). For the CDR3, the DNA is TGTGCCAGTAGAGGACGGGGGGGGTCGGATGAGCAGTTCTTC. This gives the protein CASRGRGGSDEQFF.

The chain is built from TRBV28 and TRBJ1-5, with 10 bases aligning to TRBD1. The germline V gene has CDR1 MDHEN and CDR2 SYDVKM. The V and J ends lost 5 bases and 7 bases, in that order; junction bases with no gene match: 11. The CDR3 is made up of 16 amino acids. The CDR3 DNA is TGTGCCAGCAGTATAGGACAGGGGGTGCGCGGGCAGCCCCAGCATTTT. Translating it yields CASSIGQGVRGQPQHF.

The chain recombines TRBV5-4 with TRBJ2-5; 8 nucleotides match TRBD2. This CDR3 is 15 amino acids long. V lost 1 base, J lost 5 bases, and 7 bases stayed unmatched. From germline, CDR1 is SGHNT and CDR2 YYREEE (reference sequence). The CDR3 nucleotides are TGTGCCAGCAGCTTGCGTGCGGGAGGAGGGGAGACCCAGTACTTC. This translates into CASSLRAGGGETQYF.

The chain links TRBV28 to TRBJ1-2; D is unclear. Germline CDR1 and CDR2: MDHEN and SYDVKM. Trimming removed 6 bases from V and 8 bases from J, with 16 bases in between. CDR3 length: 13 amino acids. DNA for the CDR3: TGTGCCAGCAGCCCGTCAGGCCAGTGGGGCTACACCTTC. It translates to CASSPSGQWGYTF.

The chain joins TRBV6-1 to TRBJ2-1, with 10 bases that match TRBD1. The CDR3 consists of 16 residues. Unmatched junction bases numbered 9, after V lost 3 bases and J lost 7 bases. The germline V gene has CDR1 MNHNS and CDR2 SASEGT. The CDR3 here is CASSDPRDRGWNEQFF. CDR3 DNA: TGTGCCAGCAGTGACCCCCGGGACAGGGGTTGGAATGAGCAGTTCTTC.

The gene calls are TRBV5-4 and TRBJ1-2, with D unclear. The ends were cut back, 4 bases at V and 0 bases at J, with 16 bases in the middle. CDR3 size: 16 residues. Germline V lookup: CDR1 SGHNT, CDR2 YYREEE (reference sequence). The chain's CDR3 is CASSRSGVQSNYGYTF. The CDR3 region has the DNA TGTGCCAGCAGCAGATCCGGGGTACAGTCTAACTATGGCTACACCTTC.

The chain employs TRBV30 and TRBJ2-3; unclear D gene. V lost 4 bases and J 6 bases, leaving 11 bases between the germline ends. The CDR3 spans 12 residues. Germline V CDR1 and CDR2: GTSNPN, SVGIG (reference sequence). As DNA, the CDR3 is TGTGCCTGGATGGCAGGATCGGATACGCAGTATTTT. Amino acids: CAWMAGSDTQYF.

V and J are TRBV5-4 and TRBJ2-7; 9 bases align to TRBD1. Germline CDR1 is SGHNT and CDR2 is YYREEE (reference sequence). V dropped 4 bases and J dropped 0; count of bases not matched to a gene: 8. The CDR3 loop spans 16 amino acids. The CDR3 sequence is CASSRRGGQGSYEQYF. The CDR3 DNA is TGTGCCAGCAGCAGAAGGGGGGGACAGGGCTCCTACGAGCAGTACTTC.

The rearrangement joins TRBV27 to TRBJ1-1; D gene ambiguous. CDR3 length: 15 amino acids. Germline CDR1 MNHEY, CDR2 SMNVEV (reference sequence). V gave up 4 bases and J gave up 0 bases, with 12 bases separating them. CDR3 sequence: CASSSFRDMNTEAFF. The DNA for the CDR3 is TGTGCCAGCAGTTCGTTCCGGGATATGAACACTGAAGCTTTCTTT.

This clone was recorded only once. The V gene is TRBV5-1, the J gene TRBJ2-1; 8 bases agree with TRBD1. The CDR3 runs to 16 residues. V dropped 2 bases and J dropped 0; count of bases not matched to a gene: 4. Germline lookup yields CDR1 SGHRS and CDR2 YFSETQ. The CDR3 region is CASSFKTGGSYNEQFF. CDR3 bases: TGCGCCAGCAGCTTTAAAACAGGGGGCTCCTACAATGAGCAGTTCTTC.

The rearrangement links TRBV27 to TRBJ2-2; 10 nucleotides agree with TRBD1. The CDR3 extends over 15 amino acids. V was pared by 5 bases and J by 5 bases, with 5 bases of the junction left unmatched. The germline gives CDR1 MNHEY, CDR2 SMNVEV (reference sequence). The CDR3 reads CASSPGTGVTGELFF. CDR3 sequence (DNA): TGTGCCAGCAGTCCCGGGACAGGGGTAACCGGGGAGCTGTTTTTT.

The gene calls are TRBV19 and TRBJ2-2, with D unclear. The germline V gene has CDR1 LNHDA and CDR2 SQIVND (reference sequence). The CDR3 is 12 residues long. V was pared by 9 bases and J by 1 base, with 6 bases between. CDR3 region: CASHKNTGELFF. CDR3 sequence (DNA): TGTGCCAGCCACAAGAACACCGGGGAGCTGTTTTTT.

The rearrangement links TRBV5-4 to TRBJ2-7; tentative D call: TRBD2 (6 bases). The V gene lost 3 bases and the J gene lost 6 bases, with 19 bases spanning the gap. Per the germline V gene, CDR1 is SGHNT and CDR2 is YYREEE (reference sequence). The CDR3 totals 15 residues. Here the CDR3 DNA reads TGTGCCAGCAGCTCCCCGGGACTTGTTCGTAGCGAGCAGTACTTC. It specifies CASSSPGLVRSEQYF.

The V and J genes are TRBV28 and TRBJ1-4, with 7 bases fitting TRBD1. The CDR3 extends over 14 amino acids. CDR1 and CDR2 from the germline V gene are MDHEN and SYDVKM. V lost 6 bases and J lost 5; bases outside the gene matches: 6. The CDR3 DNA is TGTGCCAGCAGACAGGGACAGAGCAATGAAAAACTGTTTTTT. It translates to CASRQGQSNEKLFF.

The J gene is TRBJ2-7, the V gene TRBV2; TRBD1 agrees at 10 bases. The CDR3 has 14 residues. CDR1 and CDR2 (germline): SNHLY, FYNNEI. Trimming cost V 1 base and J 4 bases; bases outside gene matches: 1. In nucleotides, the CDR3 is TGTGCCAGCAGTGAAGGACAGGGGGCTTACGAGCAGTACTTC. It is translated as CASSEGQGAYEQYF.

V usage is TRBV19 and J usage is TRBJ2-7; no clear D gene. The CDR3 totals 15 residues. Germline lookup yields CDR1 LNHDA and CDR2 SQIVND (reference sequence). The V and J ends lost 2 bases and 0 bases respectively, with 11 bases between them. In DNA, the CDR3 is TGTGCCAGTAGTATAATGAGCGCAAGCTCCTACGAGCAGTACTTC. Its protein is CASSIMSASSYEQYF.

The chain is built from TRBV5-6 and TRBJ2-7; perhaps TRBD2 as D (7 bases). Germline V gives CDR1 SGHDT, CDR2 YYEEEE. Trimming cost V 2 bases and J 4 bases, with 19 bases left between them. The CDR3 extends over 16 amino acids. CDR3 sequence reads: CASSFGGPRGDYEQYF. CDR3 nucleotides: TGTGCCAGCAGCTTCGGGGGGCCGCGTGGGGATTACGAGCAGTACTTC. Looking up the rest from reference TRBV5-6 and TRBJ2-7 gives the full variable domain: DAGVTQSPTHLIKTRGQQVTLRCSPKSGHDTVSWYQQALGQGPQFIFQYYEEEERQRGNFPDRFSGHQFPNYSSELNVNALLLGDSALYLCASSFGGPRGDYEQYFGPGTRLTVT.

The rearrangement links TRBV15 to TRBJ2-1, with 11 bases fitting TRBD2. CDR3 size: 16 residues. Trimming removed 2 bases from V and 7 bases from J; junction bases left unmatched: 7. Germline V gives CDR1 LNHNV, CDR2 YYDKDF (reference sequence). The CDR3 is CATSRLTSGSGNEQFF. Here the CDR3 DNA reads TGTGCCACCAGCAGACTTACTAGCGGGAGCGGAAATGAGCAGTTCTTC. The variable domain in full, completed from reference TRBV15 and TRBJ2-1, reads DAMVIQNPRYQVTQFGKPVTLSCSQTLNHNVMYWYQQKSSQAPKLLFHYYDKDFNNEADTPDNFQSRRPNTSFCFLDIRSPGLGDTAMYLCATSRLTSGSGNEQFFGPGTRLTVL.

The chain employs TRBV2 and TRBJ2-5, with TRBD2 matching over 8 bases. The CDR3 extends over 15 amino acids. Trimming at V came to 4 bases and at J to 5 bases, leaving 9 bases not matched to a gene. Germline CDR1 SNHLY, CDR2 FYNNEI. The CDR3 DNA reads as TGTGCCAGCAGTGCCATTCTAGCGGGCGGGGAGACCCAGTACTTC. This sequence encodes CASSAILAGGETQYF.